This passage covers 10 T cell receptor beta chains from one sample sequenced in a study of T cells in localized non-small cell lung cancer. Data came from immunoSEQ multiplex PCR; TCRdb stores just in-frame clones and leaves some out. The repertoire holds a few thousand clones, with roughly 25% as singletons. This sample comprised lung tumor tissue, obtained before any cancer treatment. The receptor set was obtained from a woman aged 35 to 69 with stage I lung adenocarcinoma.

The chain combines TRBV11-3 with TRBJ1-1; D gene ambiguous. Per the germline V gene, CDR1 is SGHNT and CDR2 is YENEEA. The CDR3 runs to 15 residues. The V gene lost 6 bases and the J gene lost 0 bases, with 14 bases spanning the gap. CDR3 amino acids: CASSFYPVLNTEAFF. The CDR3 DNA reads as TGTGCCAGCAGTTTTTATCCAGTTCTGAACACTGAAGCTTTCTTT.

This clone was seen a handful of times. The chain employs TRBV30 and TRBJ2-3; D is undetermined. Germline V gene sequence: CDR1 GTSNPN, CDR2 SVGIG (reference sequence). This CDR3 is built from 14 residues. V was shortened by 2 bases and J by 4 bases, with 13 bases between the two germline ends. In DNA, the CDR3 is TGTGCCTGGAGTACCCGCCTGGGCGCAGATACGCAGTATTTT. Translating it yields CAWSTRLGADTQYF.

This rearrangement joins TRBV19 to TRBJ1-1, with D uncertain. The V gene lost 4 bases and the J gene lost 1 base, with 7 bases spanning the gap. The germline V gene encodes CDR1 LNHDA and CDR2 SQIVND (reference sequence). This CDR3 region has 13 residues. Written as DNA, the CDR3 is TGTGCCAGTAGTAAACAGCCGAACACTGAAGCTTTCTTT. Its translation: CASSKQPNTEAFF.

This rearrangement joins TRBV18 to TRBJ2-3; TRBD1 agrees at 7 bases. This CDR3 is built from 16 residues. Germline CDR1 reads KGHSH; CDR2 reads LQKENI. The junction had 11 bases not matched to a gene; V was cut back by 6 bases and J by 2 bases. CDR3 in DNA: TGTGCCAGCTCGCTTTTGGGGACAGCCGACACAGATACGCAGTATTTT. Translated: CASSLLGTADTDTQYF. Together with reference TRBV18 and TRBJ2-3, the CDR3 gives the full variable domain: NAGVMQNPRHLVRRRGQEARLRCSPMKGHSHVYWYRQLPEEGLKFMVYLQKENIIDESGMPKERFSAEFPKEGPSILRIQQVVRGDSAAYFCASSLLGTADTDTQYFGPGTRLTVL.

The sample holds a few counts of this clone. The V call is TRBV9, the J call TRBJ2-1; possible D gene TRBD2, 6 bases. The CDR3 is made up of 13 amino acids. Between the trimmed V and J ends, which lost 7 bases and 0 bases, there was a span of 8 bases. Germline assignment: CDR1 SGDLS and CDR2 YYNGEE. The CDR3 protein is CASLADSYNEQFF. The CDR3 DNA reads as TGTGCCAGCTTAGCGGACTCCTACAATGAGCAGTTCTTC.

J is TRBJ2-7 and V is TRBV18; D is unresolved. V was pared by 3 bases and J by 3 bases, with 12 bases between. The CDR3 consists of 14 residues. Germline V CDR1 and CDR2: KGHSH, LQKENI. The CDR3 DNA sequence: TGTGCCAGCTCACCCGGAACCGCCGTCTACGAGCAGTACTTC. This translates into CASSPGTAVYEQYF.

This clone is deemed medium-sized. The chain employs TRBV9 and TRBJ1-1; 8 bases agree with TRBD1. The length of the CDR3 is 16 residues. Germline loops: CDR1 SGDLS, CDR2 YYNGEE. With 5 bases clipped from V and 4 bases from J, the junction kept 13 bases outside the gene matches. CDR3 bases: TGTGCCAGCAGTTGGGACAGGATCGGGCGGGGCACTGAAGCTTTCTTT. It encodes CASSWDRIGRGTEAFF.

This clone was observed a few times. The chain carries TRBV9 and TRBJ2-1; D gene uncertain. The CDR3 totals 14 residues. Trimming shortened V by 3 bases and J by 7 bases, and 14 bases separated the two germline ends. Germline V gene sequence: CDR1 SGDLS, CDR2 YYNGEE. CDR3 DNA sequence: TGTGCCAGCAGCGGAACTCCAGTTTTGAATGAGCAGTTCTTC. Translated: CASSGTPVLNEQFF.

The V call is TRBV6-8, the J call TRBJ1-1, with D hard to call. CDR3 length: 14 amino acids. Germline V gene lookup returns CDR1 MNHGY and CDR2 SAAAGT. V lost 6 bases to trimming and J lost 8 bases, with 19 bases between them. The DNA of the CDR3 is TGTGCCAGCAGAGATCGCACCGATCGCGGGGAAGCTTTCTTT. Protein: CASRDRTDRGEAFF.

V usage is TRBV19 and J usage is TRBJ1-5; 8 bases fit TRBD1. The trim removed 4 bases at V and 5 bases at J, leaving 1 base unmatched. CDR3 length: 13 amino acids. Per germline, CDR1 LNHDA and CDR2 SQIVND (reference sequence). The CDR3 region has the DNA TGTGCCAGTAGTACAGGGGGCCATCAGCCCCAGCATTTT. This codes for CASSTGGHQPQHF.